These 8 T cell receptor beta chains were sequenced from one sample in a study of Graves' ophthalmopathy and Graves' hyperthyroidism. CDR3 regions of TCR beta were amplified from RNA transcripts. Amplification began with first-round RT-PCR using HTBI primers, then second-round multiplex PCR was performed. TCRdb passed the multiplex PCR reads through MiXCR, listing each CDR3 protein once. The table lists more than 300,000 distinct CDR3 sequences, 15% of them singletons. Sequences were obtained from peripheral blood. The receptor source for this set is a woman between 18 and 30 years old with stable Graves' hyperthyroidism.

Many counts were recorded for this clonotype. This chain links TRBV14 with TRBJ1-2, with 7 bases matching TRBD1. The CDR3 is made up of 14 amino acids. CDR1 SGHDN and CDR2 FVKESK come from the germline V gene. J was trimmed by 8 bases and V by 6 bases; bases with no gene match: 12. The CDR3 reads CASRKSGGFGGYTF. CDR3 sequence (DNA): TGTGCCAGCAGGAAATCAGGGGGATTCGGAGGCTACACCTTC. Complete variable domain (other parts from reference TRBV14 and TRBJ1-2): EAGVTQFPSHSVIEKGQTVTLRCDPISGHDNLYWYRRVMGKEIKFLLHFVKESKQDESGMPNNRFLAERTGGTYSTLKVQPAELEDSGVYFCASRKSGGFGGYTFGSGTRLTVV.

This clonotype was seen repeatedly, ten times or more. The CDR3 DNA is TGCAGTGCTAGCGGGGACTTCGACCTGACTTTC. This translates into CSASGDFDLTF. The V and J genes are TRBV20-1 and TRBJ2-6, with D possibly being TRBD2 (6 bases). Germline CDR1 reads DFQATT; CDR2 reads SNEGSKA (reference sequence). The CDR3 runs to 11 residues. The V end was cut by 3 bases, the J end by 15 bases, with 12 bases between.

This clonotype was seen at least ten times. Given a much more abundant clone one base away, this may be a read error. The chain combines TRBV12-3 or TRBV12-4 with TRBJ1-1; 7 bases agree with TRBD1. The junction had 11 bases not matched to a gene; V was cut back by 4 bases and J by 3 bases. This CDR3 region has 16 residues. The chain's CDR3 is CASSSYRRQGDTEAFF. The DNA of the CDR3 is TGTGCCAGCAGTTCTTACCGTCGACAGGGCGACACTGAAGCTTTCTTT.

The V and J genes are TRBV19 and TRBJ1-5, with D perhaps matching TRBD1 (5 bases). CDR3 size: 14 residues. CDR1 and CDR2 from the germline V gene are LNHDA and SQIVND (reference sequence). Trimming took 3 bases from V and 7 from J, leaving 13 bases between them. CDR3 amino acids: CASSIQAGRQPQHF. The CDR3 coding sequence is TGTGCCAGTAGTATCCAGGCAGGGCGGCAGCCCCAGCATTTT.

There are many counts of this clonotype. The chain employs TRBV28 and TRBJ1-6, with D hard to call. Germline-derived CDR1 and CDR2 are MDHEN and SYDVKM. The V end lost 6 bases, the J end lost 13 bases, and 13 bases lay between the germline ends. The CDR3 runs 12 residues. CDR3 nucleotides: TGTGCCAGCAGCAAGGCCCGTAATCCCCTCCACTTT. Residues: CASSKARNPLHF.

The chain has TRBV30 and TRBJ2-6; 8 bases agree with TRBD1. V gave up 0 bases and J gave up 0 bases; unmatched junction bases: 1. Per germline, CDR1 GTSNPN and CDR2 SVGIG (reference sequence). CDR3 size: 16 residues. DNA for the CDR3: TGTGCCTGGAGTGTAACAGGGGGCTCTGGGGCCAACGTCCTGACTTTC. It encodes CAWSVTGGSGANVLTF.

This clonotype was counted at least ten times. The chain links TRBV24-1 to TRBJ2-5; TRBD2 matches at 12 bases. Germline V CDR1 and CDR2: KGHDR, SFDVKD. The J segment lost 1 base and the V segment lost 3 bases, leaving 11 bases of the junction unmatched. There are 19 residues in the CDR3. CDR3 residues: CATSDGPGTSGPFQETQYF. The CDR3 coding sequence is TGTGCCACCAGTGATGGCCCCGGGACTAGCGGGCCGTTCCAAGAGACCCAGTACTTC.

This clonotype was seen a few times. The chain recombines TRBV12-3 or TRBV12-4 with TRBJ2-1; D may correspond to TRBD1 or TRBD2 (6 bases each). The CDR3 is 15 residues long. Trimming took 1 base from V and 3 from J, leaving 10 bases between them. The CDR3 loop reads CASSLEQGLYNEQFF. The CDR3 nucleotides are TGTGCCAGCAGTTTAGAACAGGGACTCTACAATGAGCAGTTCTTC.